Below are 9 T cell receptor beta chains sequenced from a single sample in a study of identical twins. One entry per CDR3 protein results from TCRdb running MiXCR on the 5' RACE reads. The sample lists 570,000 or so distinct CDR3 sequences, 9% to 10% occurring once. This same sample was also taken into another study, of yellow fever vaccine responses in identical twins.

Sequencing was performed on PBMCs. These receptors came from a woman between 18 and 30 years old in good health.

The CDR3 nucleotides read TGTGCCAGCAGTTCGGGACAGAGACTTTACGAGCAGTACTTC. It encodes CASSSGQRLYEQYF. The rearrangement links TRBV28 to TRBJ2-7; TRBD1 matches at 7 bases. CDR3 length: 14 residues. Trimming at V came to 4 bases and at J to 4 bases, leaving 7 bases not matched to a gene. The germline V gene has CDR1 MDHEN and CDR2 SYDVKM.

The genes are TRBV4-2 and TRBJ2-7; the D gene is possibly TRBD2 (6 bases). V was shortened by 1 base and J by 6 bases, with 22 bases between the two germline ends. Germline V gives CDR1 LGHNA, CDR2 YNFKEQ. The length of the CDR3 is 17 residues. Here the CDR3 DNA reads TGTGCCAGCAGCCAAGGAATGGGGGGACTTCCCAGAAGCGAGCAGTACTTC. This gives the protein CASSQGMGGLPRSEQYF.

The gene calls are TRBV2 and TRBJ2-3, with 9 nucleotides matching TRBD2. Per germline, CDR1 SNHLY and CDR2 FYNNEI. With 4 bases clipped from V and 4 bases from J, the junction kept 3 bases outside the gene matches. This CDR3 is built from 14 residues. The CDR3 DNA sequence: TGTGCCAGCAGTGTCCTAGCGGGACCAGATACGCAGTATTTT. The encoded protein is CASSVLAGPDTQYF.

This clonotype was observed at least ten times. V gene TRBV5-5 combines with J gene TRBJ2-7; 7 nucleotides align to TRBD1. Germline V gives CDR1 SGHKS, CDR2 YYEKEE (reference sequence). This CDR3 has 15 amino acids. The junction had 8 bases not matched to a gene; V was cut back by 2 bases and J by 3 bases. The CDR3 coding sequence is TGTGCCAGCAGCTTATATAGACAGGGTCTCTACGAGCAGTACTTC. It translates to CASSLYRQGLYEQYF.

This clonotype was observed many times. This rearrangement joins TRBV6-2 or TRBV6-3 to TRBJ2-5; D is perhaps TRBD1 (6 bases). CDR1 is MNHEY and CDR2 is SVGEGT in the germline V gene. V shed 3 bases and J shed 0 bases, with 8 bases lying between them. CDR3 length: 14 amino acids. Here the CDR3 DNA reads TGTGCCAGCAGTTATGGACAGTACCAAGAGACCCAGTACTTC. It codes for CASSYGQYQETQYF.

This clonotype was detected only a few times. The CDR3 protein is CSAPLSLRVGSDSKTRNTIYF. CDR3 DNA: TGCAGTGCCCCGCTAAGCCTGAGGGTCGGGTCAGACAGCAAAACAAGAAACACCATATATTTT. The chain links TRBV20-1 to TRBJ1-3, with D perhaps TRBD1 (5 bases). Germline-derived CDR1 and CDR2 are DFQATT and SNEGSKA (reference sequence). The CDR3 runs to 21 residues. Trimming pared 6 bases from V and 5 bases from J, leaving 38 bases between.

This clonotype was counted at least ten times. Here the CDR3 DNA reads TGTGCCAGCAGTCGGTCCGGGACAGGCCAAGAGACCCAGTACTTC. Translating gives CASSRSGTGQETQYF. The chain is built from TRBV6-2 or TRBV6-3 and TRBJ2-5, with TRBD1 matching over 8 bases. Germline loops: CDR1 MNHEY, CDR2 SVGEGT. V dropped 5 bases and J dropped 1; count of bases not matched to a gene: 6. The CDR3 runs to 15 residues.

The chain employs TRBV5-3 and TRBJ2-7; TRBD1 aligns across 7 bases. TRBV5-3 is noted as an ORF with a role that remains uncertain. With 8 bases clipped from V and 3 bases from J, the junction kept 8 bases outside the gene matches. This CDR3 region has 13 residues. CDR3 nucleotides: TGTGCCAGGGGCCCCGGACAGGACTACGAGCAGTACTTC. Translated, it gives CARGPGQDYEQYF.

This clonotype was counted between two and nine times. J is TRBJ2-5 and V is TRBV24-1, with D possibly TRBD1 on 6 matching bases. The CDR3 is 14 residues long. The germline V gene has CDR1 KGHDR and CDR2 SFDVKD. Trimming cost V 4 bases and J 5 bases, with 13 bases left between them. The CDR3 region has the DNA TGTGCCACCAGTGAGACTCAGGGGACGGAGACCCAGTACTTC. Amino acid sequence: CATSETQGTETQYF.